This TCR beta chain is from a study of graft-versus-host responses after intestinal transplantation. Across the whole study: Among the recipients, all got anti-thymocyte globulin induction and then tacrolimus and steroids for about 3 years.

Points on this clone: What it recognizes is unknown.

Study findings and constraints: Recipient marrow harbored GvH clones, some of which surfaced first in ileum or blood.

Repertoires were generated with immunoSEQ multiplex PCR, while TCRdb's copy carries only in-frame clones and drops some. The data show about 88,000 clones, with around 93% seen just once and about 0.34% held by the top ten. This receptor was obtained from a human donor who was the organ donor for an intestinal transplant. Here the sequenced sample was unstimulated CD4+ T cells sorted from spleen or lymph node cells, taken before transplant.

The CDR3 is CASSEWEGTGQETQYF. The CDR3 coding sequence is TGTGCCAGCAGTGAATGGGAGGGAACAGGACAAGAGACCCAGTACTTC. V is TRBV25-1 and J is TRBJ2-5; TRBD2 aligns across 7 bases. CDR1 and CDR2 (germline): MGHDK, SYGVNS. The V segment lost 1 base and the J segment 2 bases; nucleotides outside the gene matches: 7. This CDR3 comprises 16 residues.